This T cell receptor (beta chain) was captured in a study of T cells in Graves' hyperthyroidism and ophthalmopathy. Study-level information: Prior to any treatment, at the point of initial diagnosis, peripheral blood was collected. Study findings and constraints: In simple terms, a model built on 13 V-J features told ophthalmopathy apart from stable hyperthyroidism. Blood also showed most of the thyroid clonotypes that were expanded above 0.001.

Diagnostic decisions used clinical symptoms, serum thyroxine and TRAb, thyroid ultrasound and orbital computed tomography. J was trimmed by 6 bases and V by 1 base; bases with no gene match: 7. The germline gives CDR1 SGDLS, CDR2 YYNGEE. The CDR3 covers 16 residues. From RNA transcripts, TCR beta CDR3 regions were amplified. Using the HTBI primer set, a first-round RT-PCR was run on the TCR CDR3. TCRdb ran MiXCR on the multiplex PCR reads and lists one entry per CDR3 protein. The repertoire holds a few hundred thousand distinct CDR3 sequences, about 13% seen once, with more than 4.5% in the top ten. This clonotype was detected a few times. Its antigen is currently unknown.

Sequenced material: blood. The V gene is TRBV9, the J gene TRBJ2-1, with TRBD2 matching over 10 bases. The source is a woman under 30 with Graves' hyperthyroidism. CDR3 loop: CASSVLAGGVSNEQFF. The CDR3, as DNA: TGTGCCAGCAGCGTATTAGCGGGAGGTGTTAGCAATGAGCAGTTCTTC.